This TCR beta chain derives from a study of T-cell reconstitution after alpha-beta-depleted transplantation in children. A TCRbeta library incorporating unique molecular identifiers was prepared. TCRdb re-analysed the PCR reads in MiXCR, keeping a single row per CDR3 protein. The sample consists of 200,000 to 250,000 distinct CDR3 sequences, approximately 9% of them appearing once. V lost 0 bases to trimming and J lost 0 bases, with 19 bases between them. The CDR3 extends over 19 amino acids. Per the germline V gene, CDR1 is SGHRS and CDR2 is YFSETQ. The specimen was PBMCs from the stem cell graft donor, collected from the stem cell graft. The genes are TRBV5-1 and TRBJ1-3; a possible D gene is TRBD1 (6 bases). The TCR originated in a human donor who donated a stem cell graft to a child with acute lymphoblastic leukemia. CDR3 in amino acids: CASSLEAGRGASSGNTIYF. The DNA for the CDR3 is TGCGCCAGCAGCTTGGAGGCTGGGCGGGGGGCGAGCTCTGGAAACACCATATATTTT.